A selection of T cell receptor beta chains follows, all from one sample in a study of neurological immune-mediated disorders. TCRdb used MiXCR to reprocess the 5' RACE reads, holding one entry per CDR3 protein. The data show tens of thousands of distinct CDR3 sequences, roughly 2.7% seen once. Source material: PBMCs. These receptor sequences come from a woman in her 50s with multiple sclerosis. The CDR3 runs from the conserved cysteine through the conserved F or W. The order of the fields is clone size, V gene, CDR3 length, D gene, J gene, CDR3 protein, CDR3 DNA. A D gene is named only where the DNA matches it firmly. Some rows mark clone size as missing; the rest say once, few, many or name a class of expanded clone.

many	TRBV18	18	NA	TRBJ2-2	CASSPRLGNSGYTGELFF	TGTGCCAGCTCACCACGATTGGGGAATAGCGGATACACCGGGGAGCTGTTTTTT
many	TRBV12-3/TRBV12-4	14	NA	TRBJ2-5	CASSLGLSTETQYF	TGTGCCAGCAGTTTAGGACTCAGCACGGAGACCCAGTACTTC
NA	TRBV10-3	14	NA	TRBJ1-2	CAIGAGGSLYGYTF	TGTGCCATCGGGGCGGGGGGTAGCCTCTATGGCTACACCTTC
many	TRBV27	16	NA	TRBJ1-1	CASSLGPRRLETEAFF	TGTGCCAGCAGTCTGGGGCCCCGTCGGCTGGAGACTGAAGCTTTCTTT
many	TRBV12-3/TRBV12-4	15	TRBD1	TRBJ1-1	CASRPTGGSRTEAFF	TGTGCCAGCAGACCTACAGGGGGCTCGAGGACTGAAGCTTTCTTT
many	TRBV7-2	13	NA	TRBJ2-1	CASSLESYNEQFF	TGTGCCAGCAGCTTAGAGAGTTACAATGAGCAGTTCTTC
many	TRBV11-2	12	TRBD1	TRBJ1-1	CASGTGAAEAFF	TGTGCCAGCGGAACAGGGGCGGCTGAAGCTTTCTTT
many	TRBV7-2	14	NA	TRBJ1-6	CASSPSWRNSPLHF	TGTGCCAGCAGCCCGAGCTGGAGGAATTCACCCCTCCACTTT
many	TRBV10-3	16	TRBD1	TRBJ1-5	CAISPADRGGNQPQHF	TGTGCCATCAGTCCGGCGGACAGGGGAGGCAATCAGCCCCAGCATTTT
many	TRBV5-1	15	NA	TRBJ1-1	CASSLDSGVNTEAFF	TGCGCCAGCAGCCTGGACAGTGGGGTGAACACTGAAGCTTTCTTT
NA	TRBV6-5	13	NA	TRBJ1-5	CASSLGSYQPQHF	TGTGCCAGCAGTCTAGGGTCATATCAGCCCCAGCATTTT
NA	TRBV21-1	15	NA	TRBJ2-5	CASSKLYRGQETQYF	TGTGCCAGCAGCAAACTTTACAGGGGCCAAGAGACCCAGTACTTC
many	TRBV20-1	13	NA	TRBJ2-1	CSASLKRDNEQFF	TGCAGTGCTAGCCTCAAGCGAGACAATGAGCAGTTCTTC
many	TRBV5-1	14	NA	TRBJ2-2	CASHVSGDTGELFF	TGCGCCAGCCATGTATCAGGGGACACCGGGGAGCTGTTTTTT
many	TRBV20-1	11	NA	TRBJ2-7	CSAPRGNEQYF	TGCAGTGCTCCCAGGGGCAATGAGCAGTACTTC
few	TRBV2	13	NA	TRBJ2-1	CASMRTENNEQFF	TGTGCCAGCATGAGGACGGAAAACAATGAGCAGTTCTTC
few	TRBV7-2	16	TRBD2	TRBJ2-3	CASSLYPPAGGDTQYF	TGTGCCAGCAGCTTATACCCACCTGCGGGAGGAGATACGCAGTATTTT
many	TRBV7-2	18	TRBD2	TRBJ2-3	CASSYLGTSGGAMDTQYF	TGTGCCAGCAGCTACTTAGGGACTAGCGGGGGGGCCATGGATACGCAGTATTTT
few	TRBV5-1	15	TRBD1	TRBJ2-1	CASSFRDSSYNEQFF	TGCGCCAGCAGCTTCCGGGACAGCTCCTACAATGAGCAGTTCTTC
many	TRBV11-2	19	TRBD1	TRBJ1-1	CASSKYSGPTGGFGTEAFF	TGTGCCAGCAGCAAATATTCCGGCCCGACAGGGGGATTCGGGACTGAAGCTTTCTTT
many	TRBV20-1	14	NA	TRBJ2-5	CSANDPRVEETQYF	TGCAGTGCTAACGATCCACGGGTGGAAGAGACCCAGTACTTC
many	TRBV12-3/TRBV12-4	15	TRBD1	TRBJ2-5	CASSLGGQVVETQYF	TGTGCCAGCAGTTTAGGGGGACAGGTGGTAGAGACCCAGTACTTC
many	TRBV11-3	14	TRBD2	TRBJ2-5	CASSLLAGGETQYF	TGTGCCAGCAGCTTGCTAGCGGGAGGAGAGACCCAGTACTTC
NA	TRBV3-1	12	NA	TRBJ1-1	CASSQEGQTAFF	TGTGCCAGCAGCCAAGAAGGGCAGACGGCTTTCTTT
many	TRBV7-9	17	NA	TRBJ1-2	CASNPSFKGSSGYGYTF	TGTGCCAGCAACCCTTCATTTAAAGGGTCCTCGGGGTATGGCTACACCTTC
few	TRBV6-6	13	NA	TRBJ1-2	CASTLTLNYGYTF	TGTGCCAGCACCCTGACCTTAAACTATGGCTACACCTTC
many	TRBV20-1	14	NA	TRBJ1-6	CSAVPGKLNSPLHF	TGCAGTGCTGTACCGGGAAAACTTAATTCACCCCTCCACTTT
many	TRBV20-1	13	NA	TRBJ2-1	CSAAGTTNNEQFF	TGCAGTGCAGCCGGGACAACAAACAATGAGCAGTTCTTC
many	TRBV29-1	13	TRBD2	TRBJ2-7	CSAGGGRTYEQYF	TGCAGCGCGGGGGGGGGCAGGACCTACGAGCAGTACTTC
many	TRBV7-2	12	NA	TRBJ2-7	CASSLRDREQYF	TGTGCCAGCAGCTTAAGAGACAGGGAGCAGTACTTC
few	TRBV20-1	11	NA	TRBJ2-1	CSALDMNEQFF	TGCAGTGCTTTAGACATGAATGAGCAGTTCTTC
NA	TRBV20-1	11	NA	TRBJ2-5	CSASTSETQYF	TGCAGTGCCTCCACCTCAGAGACCCAGTACTTC
NA	TRBV6-2/TRBV6-3	14	NA	TRBJ2-5	CASSYLVAPQAQYF	TGTGCCAGCAGTTACCTCGTAGCCCCCCAGGCCCAGTACTTC
large	TRBV12-3/TRBV12-4	14	NA	TRBJ2-5	CASSFGRGRETQYF	TGTGCCAGCAGTTTCGGGCGGGGTCGAGAGACCCAGTACTTC